The following is a T cell receptor (beta chain) sequence with its context. Repertoires were generated with immunoSEQ multiplex PCR, while TCRdb's copy carries only in-frame clones and drops some. Counted here are some 75,000 clones, about nine tenths occurring once; the ten biggest clones make up 6.9%. Trimming took 10 bases from V and 3 from J, leaving 12 bases between them. The CDR3 has 12 amino acids. Per the germline V gene, CDR1 is MNHEY and CDR2 is SVGAGI. The data stem from a study of blood T cell repertoires in COVID-19. The sequenced sample consisted of peripheral blood. The clonotype originates from a human donor in a cohort sampled during active COVID-19. V gene TRBV6-5 combines with J gene TRBJ2-5; D possibly corresponds to TRBD1 (5 bases). CDR3: CATTQGEETQYF. The CDR3 DNA reads as TGTGCCACCACACAAGGGGAAGAGACCCAGTACTTC.